This passage covers 15 T cell receptor beta chains from one sample sequenced in a study of blood T cell repertoires in COVID-19 (dated by TCRdb to the early 2020s). The library was built by means of the immunoSEQ multiplex PCR assay. TCRdb holds this immuneACCESS table with in-frame rearrangements only. Some clones are missing; in checked studies, unresolved V genes explain under half, and the rest has no known cause. This sample comprises roughly 200,000 clones, around 83% of them detected only once. Roughly 8.7% of the sample is held by the ten biggest clonotypes. The specimen was peripheral blood. These receptors came from a man aged 40-49 years with active or convalescent COVID-19.

This clone was seen a single time. This sequence joins TRBV19 and TRBJ2-4; 11 positions match TRBD1. The CDR3 is 15 residues long. Germline CDR1 is LNHDA and CDR2 is SQIVND (reference sequence). V gave up 3 bases and J gave up 8 bases; unmatched junction bases: 6. The CDR3 DNA sequence: TGTGCCAGTAGTATTTTAGGACAGGGGGCCGACATTCAGTACTTC. Encoded protein: CASSILGQGADIQYF.

The CDR3 spells CASSPLRGEKLFF. Written as DNA, the CDR3 is TGTGCCAGTAGTCCCTTACGGGGTGAAAAACTGTTTTTT. J is TRBJ1-4 and V is TRBV19; D is unclear. Per the germline V gene, CDR1 is LNHDA and CDR2 is SQIVND (reference sequence). The germline V and J ends were trimmed by 5 bases and 7 bases, with 11 bases remaining between them. CDR3 length equals 13 residues.

V gene TRBV3-1 (or the pseudogene TRBV3-2) combines with J gene TRBJ1-5; tentatively, D is TRBD1 (5 bases). The CDR3 is made up of 15 amino acids. Germline values: CDR1 LGHDT, CDR2 YNNKEL (reference sequence). V was trimmed by 0 bases and J by 7 bases, leaving 13 bases between them. In DNA, the CDR3 is TGTGCCAGCAGCCAAGATCTGACAGAGCAACAGCCCCAGCATTTT. It is translated as CASSQDLTEQQPQHF.

This clone was picked up a small number of times. The rearrangement links TRBV27 to TRBJ1-4; D perhaps matches TRBD1 (6 bases). The CDR3 has 13 amino acids. Looked up from germline, CDR1 is MNHEY and CDR2 is SMNVEV (reference sequence). V shed 6 bases and J shed 4 bases, with 9 bases lying between them. The CDR3: CASRRTDNEKLFF. The CDR3 nucleotides read TGTGCCAGCAGGAGGACAGATAATGAAAAACTGTTTTTT.

V gene TRBV30 combines with J gene TRBJ2-7, with 7 bases lining up with TRBD1. This CDR3 has 13 amino acids. V shed 3 bases, J shed 2 bases, and the junction held 4 bases outside the gene matches. The germline V gene encodes CDR1 GTSNPN and CDR2 SVGIG (reference sequence). The DNA for the CDR3 is TGTGCCTGGAGAGGGACAGCCACCTACGAGCAGTACTTC. Translating gives CAWRGTATYEQYF.

Remarks on this clone: Different DNA sequences within this sample yield the same CDR3. The genes are TRBV30 and TRBJ2-7, with D uncertain. The V end lost 0 bases, the J end lost 4 bases, and 7 bases lay between the germline ends. The CDR3 covers 12 residues. CDR1 is GTSNPN, CDR2 SVGIG, per germline (reference sequence). CDR3 loop: CAWSVRGYEQYF. The CDR3 DNA sequence: TGTGCCTGGAGTGTAAGAGGTTACGAGCAGTACTTC.

The V gene is TRBV2, the J gene TRBJ1-2, with D possibly matching TRBD1 (5 bases). The CDR3 extends over 12 amino acids. Germline V gene data show CDR1 as SNHLY and CDR2 as FYNNEI. Between the trimmed V and J ends, which lost 11 bases and 3 bases, there was a span of 13 bases. In DNA form, the CDR3 reads TGTGCCGGGGCGGGGATGGACTATGGCTACACCTTC. Amino acid sequence: CAGAGMDYGYTF.

The V gene is TRBV5-8, the J gene TRBJ1-2, with D perhaps matching TRBD1 (6 bases). V was shortened by 0 bases and J by 6 bases, with 9 bases between the two germline ends. Germline lookup yields CDR1 SGHTS and CDR2 YDEGEE. The CDR3 length is 13 residues. CDR3 coding DNA: TGTGCCAGCAGCTTGGAACCAGGGGATGGCTACACCTTC. It specifies CASSLEPGDGYTF.

The chain combines TRBV6-5 with TRBJ1-1; no reliable D call. The germline gives CDR1 MNHEY, CDR2 SVGAGI. The CDR3 is 13 residues long. The ends were cut back, 0 bases at V and 5 bases at J, with 7 bases in the middle. For the CDR3, the DNA is TGTGCCAGCAGTTACTCACAGCAGACTGAAGCTTTCTTT. Its translation: CASSYSQQTEAFF.

The chain links TRBV24-1 to TRBJ1-5, with 8 bases identical to TRBD1. There are 16 residues in the CDR3. With 4 bases clipped from V and 1 base from J, the junction kept 5 bases outside the gene matches. Germline lookup yields CDR1 KGHDR and CDR2 SFDVKD. DNA of the CDR3: TGTGCCACCAGTGAACACGGACAGGGAAGCAATCAGCCCCAGCATTTT. The encoded protein is CATSEHGQGSNQPQHF.

This chain joins TRBV14 and TRBJ1-2; 10 bases align to TRBD1. From germline, CDR1 is SGHDN and CDR2 FVKESK. The CDR3 has 13 amino acids. The V segment lost 2 bases and the J segment 7 bases; nucleotides outside the gene matches: 1. The CDR3 loop reads CASSQRTGGGYTF. CDR3 nucleotide sequence: TGTGCCAGCAGCCAACGGACAGGGGGTGGCTACACCTTC.

In nucleotides, the CDR3 is TGCGCCAGCAGCTTGGCCGTACCTTTTGCGGGTGACAATGAGCAGTTCTTC. Its protein is CASSLAVPFAGDNEQFF. The J gene is TRBJ2-1, the V gene TRBV5-1; possible D gene TRBD2, 5 bases. Looked up from germline, CDR1 is SGHRS and CDR2 is YFSETQ. Trimming took 0 bases from V and 5 from J, leaving 18 bases between them. CDR3 length: 17 amino acids.

The rearrangement links TRBV3-1 (or the pseudogene TRBV3-2) to TRBJ1-1; D possibly corresponds to TRBD1 (6 bases). Trimming removed 6 bases at V and 0 bases at J, with 14 bases between. The CDR3 runs to 15 residues. Germline V gene data show CDR1 as LGHDT and CDR2 as YNNKEL (reference sequence). For the CDR3, the DNA is TGTGCCAGCAGTATTTCGGGGGGCCTGAACACTGAAGCTTTCTTT. Protein: CASSISGGLNTEAFF.

This clone was recorded only once. This chain uses TRBV10-3 with TRBJ1-1; TRBD1 is a possible D gene (6 bases). Germline V CDR1 and CDR2: ENHRY, SYGVKD. CDR3 size: 16 residues. V gave up 1 base and J gave up 5 bases, with 17 bases separating them. CDR3 bases: TGTGCCATCAGTGAGTGGACCGGGACATTTTCAACTGAAGCTTTCTTT. Encoded protein: CAISEWTGTFSTEAFF.

J is TRBJ1-1 and V is TRBV25-1, with 9 bases identical to TRBD1. The junction had 8 bases not matched to a gene; V was cut back by 4 bases and J by 5 bases. This CDR3 region has 15 residues. Germline V gives CDR1 MGHDK, CDR2 SYGVNS. This CDR3 reads CASSAHTGGRTEAFF. Here the CDR3 DNA reads TGTGCCAGCAGTGCCCATACAGGGGGCAGAACTGAAGCTTTCTTT.